These 27 T cell receptor beta chains were sequenced from one sample in a study of the immune and genomic landscape of osteosarcoma (dated by TCRdb to 2018 to 2021). Libraries were prepared through the immunoSEQ multiplex PCR assay. TCRdb stores this immuneACCESS table with in-frame sequences only. Part of the clones is absent; in the studies checked, under half of the shortfall reflects unresolved V genes, and no reason is known for the rest. The sample includes roughly 700 clones, with over 60% observed a single time. The top ten clonotypes cover 16% of the sample. Sequences were obtained from tumor tissue from a local recurrence in the calf muscle. What the cell subset or site label conveys for this sample: locally recurrent osteosarcoma tumor. The origin of the receptors is a woman aged 60-70 years with osteosarcoma. The age is the age at diagnosis.

Concerning this clone itself: A junction boundary mismatches the germline segment, possibly from a read error. Other nucleotide sequences from this sample produce the same CDR3. The chain joins TRBV9 to TRBJ1-2; TRBD1 agrees at 9 bases. This CDR3 has 15 residues. CDR1 is SGDLS, CDR2 YYNGEE, per germline. The CDR3 sequence: CASSDITGGEDGYTF. CDR3 DNA: TGTGCCAGCAGCGACATTACAGGGGGCGAGGATGGTTACACCTTC.

The chain recombines TRBV20-1 with TRBJ1-2; D remains ambiguous. V was shortened by 3 bases and J by 7 bases, with 9 bases between the two germline ends. The CDR3 sequence is 11 residues long. From germline, CDR1 is DFQATT and CDR2 SNEGSKA (reference sequence). The CDR3 DNA is TGCAGTGCTAGTTCTGGGAGTGGCTACACCTTC. Its protein is CSASSGSGYTF.

The chain couples TRBV10-1 to TRBJ1-1, with no clear D. The V gene lost 5 bases and the J gene lost 0 bases, with 7 bases spanning the gap. CDR1 and CDR2 (germline): WNHNN, SYGVQD (reference sequence). This CDR3 has 13 amino acids. DNA for the CDR3: TGCGCCAGCAGTTTTAGCATGAACACTGAAGCTTTCTTT. This sequence encodes CASSFSMNTEAFF.

The CDR3 spells CASSGQGPPDTQYF. CDR3 in DNA: TGTGCCAGCAGTGGACAGGGGCCCCCAGATACGCAGTATTTT. The chain recombines TRBV2 with TRBJ2-3; 8 bases are shared with TRBD1. V was pared by 4 bases and J by 4 bases, with 4 bases of the junction left unmatched. The CDR3 is 14 amino acids. CDR1 and CDR2 (germline): SNHLY, FYNNEI.

This chain links TRBV7-9 with TRBJ2-3; tentatively, D is TRBD2 (6 bases). The CDR3 sequence is 15 residues long. The germline V gene encodes CDR1 SEHNR and CDR2 FQNEAQ (reference sequence). V dropped 0 bases and J dropped 5 bases, with 12 bases sitting between them. The CDR3 protein is CASSLARGAGDTQYF. The CDR3 region has the DNA TGTGCCAGCAGCTTAGCGCGCGGGGCGGGAGATACGCAGTATTTT. The full variable domain, completed using reference TRBV7-9 and TRBJ2-3, is DTGVSQNPRHKITKRGQNVTFRCDPISEHNRLYWYRQTLGQGPEFLTYFQNEAQLEKSRLLSDRFSAERPKGSFSTLEIQRTEQGDSAMYLCASSLARGAGDTQYFGPGTRLTVL.

The J gene is TRBJ1-1, the V gene TRBV28, with D unclear. Germline-derived CDR1 and CDR2 are MDHEN and SYDVKM. V was clipped by 8 bases and J by 1 base, with 14 bases between them. This CDR3 is built from 14 residues. The DNA of the CDR3 is TGTGCCAGCCGGAGGAGCTCAACGAACACTGAAGCTTTCTTT. Translation gives CASRRSSTNTEAFF.

The chain recombines TRBV6-5 with TRBJ1-1; D gene unclear. With 0 bases removed from V and 1 base from J, the gap between germline ends came to 9 bases. Germline CDR1 reads MNHEY; CDR2 reads SVGAGI. CDR3 size: 15 residues. The CDR3 reads CASSYSWAGNTEAFF. The CDR3 nucleotides read TGTGCCAGCAGTTACTCGTGGGCAGGGAACACTGAAGCTTTCTTT.

The chain joins TRBV2 to TRBJ2-1, with 7 bases that match TRBD1. V shed 8 bases, J shed 5 bases, and the junction held 12 bases outside the gene matches. Germline values: CDR1 SNHLY, CDR2 FYNNEI. This CDR3 region has 15 residues. The CDR3 DNA sequence: TGTGCCAGCCTCCCGGGGACAGCCCAGAACAATGAGCAGTTCTTC. As protein: CASLPGTAQNNEQFF.

This clone occurred a few times. Other nucleotide sequences in the sample specify the same CDR3. For the CDR3, the DNA is TGTGCCAGCAGCCCGGGAGGTGATAATTCACCCCTCCACTTT. It encodes CASSPGGDNSPLHF. This chain uses TRBV11-3 with TRBJ1-6; unclear D gene. Trimming took 5 bases from V and 5 from J, leaving 10 bases between them. This CDR3 is built from 14 residues. Germline loops: CDR1 SGHNT, CDR2 YENEEA.

By share of the sample, this clone is large. The chain links TRBV7-9 to TRBJ1-2; D may be TRBD1 (5 bases). Between the trimmed V and J ends, which lost 4 bases and 2 bases, there was a span of 8 bases. The CDR3 spans 13 residues. Germline V CDR1 and CDR2: SEHNR, FQNEAQ (reference sequence). The CDR3 region is CASSWDGNYGYTF. CDR3 sequence (DNA): TGTGCCAGCAGCTGGGACGGAAACTATGGCTACACCTTC.

V is TRBV29-1 and J is TRBJ2-7, with 7 bases identical to TRBD1. Germline values: CDR1 SQVTM, CDR2 ANQGSEA. The CDR3 has 14 residues. V dropped 4 bases and J dropped 0; count of bases not matched to a gene: 6. The CDR3 nucleotides are TGCAGCGTTGTAGGCAGGGGGAGCTCCTACGAGCAGTACTTC. It yields the protein CSVVGRGSSYEQYF.

The genes are TRBV4-3 and TRBJ1-5; D is unresolved. Trimming shortened V by 0 bases and J by 4 bases, and 13 bases separated the two germline ends. This CDR3 contains 16 residues. The germline CDR1 and CDR2 sequences are LGHNA and YSLEER. The CDR3 is CASSQDYPEPNQPQHF. The CDR3 region has the DNA TGCGCCAGCAGCCAAGATTATCCGGAACCTAATCAGCCCCAGCATTTT.

The chain couples TRBV18 to TRBJ2-7; the match to TRBD1 covers 7 bases. CDR1 and CDR2 (germline): KGHSH, LQKENI. The CDR3 sequence is 14 residues long. V trimming: 4 bases; J trimming: 2 bases; junction bases outside the gene matches: 5. The CDR3 coding sequence is TGTGCCAGCTCACAGGGGGCGCAAACCTACGAGCAGTACTTC. Its protein is CASSQGAQTYEQYF.

This chain connects TRBV28 to TRBJ2-5; D gene ambiguous. CDR1 MDHEN and CDR2 SYDVKM come from the germline V gene. Trimming removed 3 bases from V and 6 bases from J, with 5 bases in between. The CDR3 spans 11 residues. DNA for the CDR3: TGTGCCAGCAGTTTCGGGCAGACCCAGTACTTC. Amino acids: CASSFGQTQYF. Full variable domain (missing parts from reference TRBV28 and TRBJ2-5): DVKVTQSSRYLVKRTGEKVFLECVQDMDHENMFWYRQDPGLGLRLIYFSYDVKMKEKGDIPEGYSVSREKKERFSLILESASTNQTSMYLCASSFGQTQYFGPGTRLLVL.

The rearrangement joins TRBV7-9 to TRBJ2-5; D is ambiguous. The CDR3 is made up of 12 amino acids. Germline loops: CDR1 SEHNR, CDR2 FQNEAQ (reference sequence). V was clipped by 3 bases and J by 4 bases, with 6 bases between them. The CDR3 loop is CASSFGPETQYF. The CDR3 nucleotides read TGTGCCAGCAGCTTTGGACCAGAGACCCAGTACTTC. Based on the CDR3 plus reference TRBV7-9 and TRBJ2-5, the full variable domain is DTGVSQNPRHKITKRGQNVTFRCDPISEHNRLYWYRQTLGQGPEFLTYFQNEAQLEKSRLLSDRFSAERPKGSFSTLEIQRTEQGDSAMYLCASSFGPETQYFGPGTRLLVL.

The chain combines TRBV4-1 with TRBJ2-7; TRBD2 matches 8 bases. Germline CDR1 MGHRA, CDR2 YSYEKL. Trimming removed 0 bases from V and 5 bases from J; junction bases left unmatched: 3. CDR3 size: 14 residues. Here the CDR3 reads CASSQDWGLDEQYF. CDR3 nucleotides: TGCGCCAGCAGCCAAGATTGGGGACTAGACGAGCAGTACTTC.

The chain joins TRBV30 to TRBJ1-2; possibly TRBD1 for D (5 bases). Trimming pared 3 bases from V and 0 bases from J, leaving 14 bases between. Germline values: CDR1 GTSNPN, CDR2 SVGIG (reference sequence). CDR3 length equals 15 residues. The DNA for the CDR3 is TGTGCCTGGAGGGGGACGACACCGACTAACTATGGCTACACCTTC. Amino acid sequence: CAWRGTTPTNYGYTF.

The chain carries TRBV5-1 and TRBJ1-1, with a possible D match to TRBD1 (5 bases). The CDR3 contains 13 residues. Germline assignment: CDR1 SGHRS and CDR2 YFSETQ. Trimming pared 6 bases from V and 1 base from J, leaving 10 bases between. CDR3 amino acids: CASTDQGNTEAFF. CDR3 nucleotide sequence: TGCGCCAGCACTGACCAGGGGAACACTGAAGCTTTCTTT.

The chain couples TRBV4-3 to TRBJ2-7; no firm D call. CDR3 length equals 13 residues. The germline gives CDR1 LGHNA, CDR2 YSLEER. The V gene lost 1 base and the J gene lost 5 bases, with 9 bases spanning the gap. The CDR3 bases are TGCGCCAGCAGCCAAGCAGGTGCGGACGAGCAGTACTTC. This gives the protein CASSQAGADEQYF.

J is TRBJ2-4 and V is TRBV4-1, with 13 bases that match TRBD2. CDR1 is MGHRA and CDR2 is YSYEKL in the germline V gene. The CDR3 length is 19 residues. The junction had 11 bases not matched to a gene; V was cut back by 5 bases and J by 1 base. The CDR3 region has the DNA TGCGCCAGCAGCACTCGGACTAGCGGGAGTAATGAGGCCAAAAACATTCAGTACTTC. Its translation: CASSTRTSGSNEAKNIQYF.

V is TRBV6-1 and J is TRBJ2-4; D might be TRBD1 (5 bases). The V gene lost 5 bases and the J gene lost 12 bases, with 17 bases spanning the gap. The CDR3 runs to 13 residues. Germline CDR1 is MNHNS and CDR2 is SASEGT. In DNA, the CDR3 is TGTGCCAGCAGTACCCGCGACAGTAGCAGTCAGTACTTC. It specifies CASSTRDSSSQYF.

This chain uses TRBV5-6 with TRBJ1-5, with D uncertain. The CDR3 is made up of 15 amino acids. Germline CDR1 reads SGHDT; CDR2 reads YYEEEE. V was cut by 0 bases and J by 0 bases, with 7 bases left in between. The CDR3 loop is CASSLGGNSNQPQHF. The CDR3 nucleotides read TGTGCCAGCAGCTTGGGGGGAAATAGCAATCAGCCCCAGCATTTT.

The chain links TRBV18 to TRBJ2-7, with TRBD1 identical over 11 bases. Trimming at V came to 3 bases and at J to 2 bases, leaving 12 bases not matched to a gene. The germline V gene encodes CDR1 KGHSH and CDR2 LQKENI. CDR3 length: 18 residues. CDR3 amino acids: CASSPFPGQGGSAYEQYF. The CDR3 DNA follows: TGTGCCAGCTCACCCTTTCCGGGACAGGGGGGATCAGCCTACGAGCAGTACTTC.

This clone was counted a few times. V is TRBV5-6 and J is TRBJ2-7; no firm D call. CDR3 length: 13 residues. Germline CDR1 and CDR2: SGHDT and YYEEEE. Trimming removed 4 bases from V and 2 bases from J, with 10 bases in between. CDR3 sequence reads: CASSGWTTYEQYF. The CDR3 DNA reads TGTGCCAGCAGCGGATGGACGACCTACGAGCAGTACTTC.

This rearrangement joins TRBV27 to TRBJ2-3; 12 bases fit TRBD2. Germline-derived CDR1 and CDR2 are MNHEY and SMNVEV (reference sequence). CDR3 size: 18 residues. J gave up 0 bases and V 1 base, and 5 bases lay outside the gene matches. The CDR3, as DNA: TGTGCCAGCAGTTTATTGGGACTAGCGGGTGGGAGCACAGATACGCAGTATTTT. Translating gives CASSLLGLAGGSTDTQYF.

The CDR3 spells CASSFGLAGVSTDTQYF. The CDR3 DNA follows: TGTGCCAGCAGCTTCGGACTAGCGGGAGTGAGCACAGATACGCAGTATTTT. The rearrangement joins TRBV4-2 to TRBJ2-3; 13 positions agree with TRBD2. This CDR3 is built from 17 residues. Trimming removed 5 bases from V and 0 bases from J; junction bases left unmatched: 5. Germline V lookup: CDR1 LGHNA, CDR2 YNFKEQ.

The gene calls are TRBV28 and TRBJ2-7; D is perhaps TRBD1 (7 bases). Germline V lookup: CDR1 MDHEN, CDR2 SYDVKM. The CDR3 is 21 amino acids. Trimming removed 2 bases from V and 4 bases from J, with 33 bases in between. The DNA of the CDR3 is TGTGCCAGCAGTTTAGTAGCGGCTTTACCCTGGGGTGCGACAGGGCTTTACGAGCAGTACTTC. It is translated as CASSLVAALPWGATGLYEQYF.